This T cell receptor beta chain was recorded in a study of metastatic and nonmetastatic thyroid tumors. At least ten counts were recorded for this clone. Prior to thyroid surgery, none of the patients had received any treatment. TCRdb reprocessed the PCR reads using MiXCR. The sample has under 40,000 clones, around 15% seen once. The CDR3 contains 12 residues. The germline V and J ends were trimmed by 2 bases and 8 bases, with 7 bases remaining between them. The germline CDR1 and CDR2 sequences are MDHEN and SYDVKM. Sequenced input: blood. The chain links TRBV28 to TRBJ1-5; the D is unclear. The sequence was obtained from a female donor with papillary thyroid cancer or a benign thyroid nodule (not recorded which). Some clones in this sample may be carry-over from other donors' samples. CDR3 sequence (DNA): TGTGCCAGCAGTTTAAAGGGAAAGCCCCAGCATTTT. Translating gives CASSLKGKPQHF.